Described below is a single T cell receptor beta chain sequence and its context. In the original processing: From reference gene primer amplification, estimates of nucleated cell counts were derived. Sequencing used immunoSEQ multiplex PCR; TCRdb keeps in-frame clones, though not all of them. V and J calls plus clone size are reproduced from that table; the DNA served to infer D and trimming. The table includes approximately 50,000 clones, about nine tenths detected once. This specimen comes from a study of blood T cell repertoires in COVID-19. About the research overall: The United States, Italy and Spain supplied acute and convalescent COVID-19 samples. Nucleic acid was either cDNA or gDNA, and it came from T cells, B-cell-depleted T cells, or PBMCs.

CDR1 and CDR2 (germline): SGHTA, FQGNSA. The germline V and J ends were trimmed by 3 bases and 4 bases, with 10 bases remaining between them. The CDR3 runs 14 residues. The sequenced material came from peripheral blood. This chain uses TRBV7-2 with TRBJ1-5; no firm D call. This clonotype was sampled from a man aged 50 to 59 with active COVID-19. The CDR3 protein is CASSFRANNQPQHF. The CDR3 DNA follows: TGTGCCAGCAGCTTTAGAGCGAATAATCAGCCCCAGCATTTT.